These 6 T cell receptor beta chains came from one sample sequenced in a study of T cell clonality in common variable immunodeficiency. The study's findings and limits: In common variable immunodeficiency, TCR beta chains reportedly carried fewer deletions and N-nucleotide insertions.

These receptors lack a known antigen. Clones were read by immunoSEQ multiplex PCR, and TCRdb kept only the in-frame ones, dropping some. The sample presents 25,000 to 30,000 clones, none singletons. The sequenced material came from peripheral blood mononuclear cells. The receptors were sampled from a human donor with common variable immunodeficiency.

This clone was picked up many times. The CDR3 reads CASSLAGTGPDTQYF. CDR3 DNA, as far as it was read: TGTGCCAGCAGCTTAGCCGGGACAGGACCAGATACG. The chain has TRBV7-6 and TRBJ2-3, with 8 bases aligning to TRBD1. The CDR3 extends 3 residues past the end of the read, so its final part is completed from the germline J gene. The CDR3 runs 15 residues. V was clipped by 0 bases and J by 4 bases; unmatched bases: 3. The germline V gene has CDR1 SGHVS and CDR2 FNYEAQ. The complete variable domain, with remaining parts taken from reference TRBV7-6 and TRBJ2-3, reads GAGVSQSPRYKVTKRGQDVALRCDPISGHVSLYWYRQALGQGPEFLTYFNYEAQQDKSGLPNDRFSAERPEGSISTLTIQRTEQRDSAMYRCASSLAGTGPDTQYFGPGTRLTVL.

As to this clone: The read falls 3 residues short of the CDR3 end, and the missing part is taken from the germline J gene. The chain joins TRBV30 to TRBJ2-3; TRBD2 matches at 9 bases. The germline V gene has CDR1 GTSNPN and CDR2 SVGIG (reference sequence). This CDR3 comprises 16 residues. V lost 0 bases and J lost 3; bases outside the gene matches: 7. The covered CDR3 bases are TGTGCCTGGAGTGTCCTAGCGGGATCTTCTACAGATACG. Its protein product is CAWSVLAGSSTDT. The entire CDR3 reads CAWSVLAGSSTDTQYF.

This clone was seen at least ten times. Sequencing ends 3 residues short of the CDR3 end; the germline J gene provides the rest. The gene calls are TRBV7-2 and TRBJ1-2; possibly TRBD1 for D (6 bases). Germline V CDR1 and CDR2: SGHTA, FQGNSA. Trimming cost V 1 base and J 4 bases, with 13 bases left between them. The CDR3 extends over 15 amino acids. CDR3 DNA, as far as it was read: TGTGCCAGCAGCTTAGTACGGGGGGCGGGCTATGGC. Translating gives CASSLVRGAGYG. The whole CDR3 is CASSLVRGAGYGYTF.

This clone is classed as large. Coverage ceases 3 residues before the CDR3 finishes, and the germline J gene fills in the end. The chain carries TRBV19 and TRBJ2-2; D possibly corresponds to TRBD2 (6 bases). V shed 6 bases and J shed 1 base, with 15 bases lying between them. This CDR3 is built from 16 residues. From germline, CDR1 is LNHDA and CDR2 SQIVND (reference sequence). The part of the CDR3 DNA that was read is TGTGCCAGTAGCCCTGGACTAAATCTGAACACCGGGGAG. As protein: CASSPGLNLNTGE. The whole CDR3 protein is CASSPGLNLNTGELFF.

CDR3 bases read: TGTGCCAGCAGCTCCCGGGACACCTTGAACACTGAA. Amino acids: CASSSRDTLNTE. From start to end, the CDR3 is CASSSRDTLNTEAFF. The chain links TRBV7-9 to TRBJ1-1; D is possibly TRBD1 (6 bases). The read falls 3 residues short of the CDR3 end, and the missing part is taken from the germline J gene. V was trimmed by 4 bases and J by 0 bases, leaving 12 bases between them. The CDR3 loop spans 15 amino acids. Germline CDR1 is SEHNR and CDR2 is FQNEAQ (reference sequence).

This clone was counted only a few times. The sequence runs out 3 residues before the end of the CDR3; the remainder is reconstructed from the germline J gene. V is TRBV11-2 and J is TRBJ2-5; 10 nucleotides agree with TRBD2. Germline values: CDR1 SGHAT, CDR2 FQNNGV. The CDR3 loop spans 15 amino acids. The junction had 5 bases not matched to a gene; V was cut back by 3 bases and J by 4 bases. Incomplete CDR3 DNA: TGTGCCAGCAGCTTTAGCGGGAGGTTGGGAGAGACC. This gives the protein CASSFSGRLGET. The CDR3 reads in full as CASSFSGRLGETQYF. The full variable domain, rest sourced from reference TRBV11-2 and TRBJ2-5, is EAGVAQSPRYKIIEKRQSVAFWCNPISGHATLYWYQQILGQGPKLLIQFQNNGVVDDSQLPKDRFSAERLKGVDSTLKIQPAKLEDSAVYLCASSFSGRLGETQYFGPGTRLLVL.